Sequencing of this TCR beta chain was carried out in a study of OX40 agonist ivuxolimab in advanced cancers. Regarding this clone: The antigen remains undetermined.

The repertoire was sequenced with immunoSEQ multiplex PCR; TCRdb's copy has only in-frame clones and lacks some. The sample yields 55,000 to 75,000 clones, 70% to 85% seen once. The CDR3 length is 15 residues. The V gene's germline CDR1 is SEHNR and CDR2 FQNEAQ (reference sequence). Broader study findings: Average numbers of expanded clones were greater in CD8+ T cells than in CD4+.

Blood got drawn at baseline, again on cycle 4 day 1, and then on cycle 7 day 1. The clonotype comes from an adult with an advanced solid tumor such as melanoma, head and neck, liver or kidney cancer. This specimen consisted of CD4+ or CD8+ T cells sorted from blood, obtained in a trial of the OX40 agonist ivuxolimab. V usage is TRBV7-9 and J usage is TRBJ2-5; either TRBD1 or TRBD2 may supply D (5 bases each). Gene TRBJ2-7 matches the end of the DNA better, so the J call may be wrong. For the CDR3, the DNA is TGTGCCAGCAGCTTTCCTACAACGGGGCGGTACGAGCAGTACTTC. Translated: CASSFPTTGRYEQYF.